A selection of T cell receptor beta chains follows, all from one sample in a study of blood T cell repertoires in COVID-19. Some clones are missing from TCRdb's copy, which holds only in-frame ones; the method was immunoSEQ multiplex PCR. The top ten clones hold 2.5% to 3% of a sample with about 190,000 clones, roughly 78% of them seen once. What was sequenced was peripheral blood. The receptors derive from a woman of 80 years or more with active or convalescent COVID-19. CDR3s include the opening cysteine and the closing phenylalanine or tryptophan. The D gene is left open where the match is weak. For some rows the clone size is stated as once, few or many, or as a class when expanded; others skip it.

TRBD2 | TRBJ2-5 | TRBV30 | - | CAWSPPRGAPQETQYF | TGTGCCTGGAGTCCCCCGCGGGGGGCCCCACAAGAGACCCAGTACTTC
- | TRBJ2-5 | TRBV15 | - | CATSRGGRETQYF | TGTGCCACCAGCAGAGGGGGCAGAGAGACCCAGTACTTC
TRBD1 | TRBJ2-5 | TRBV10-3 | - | CAISERDREETQYF | TGTGCCATCAGTGAGCGGGACAGGGAAGAGACCCAGTACTTC
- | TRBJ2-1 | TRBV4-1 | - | CASSPWARNEQFF | TGCGCCAGCAGCCCCTGGGCCAGGAATGAGCAGTTCTTC
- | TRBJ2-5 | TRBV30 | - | CAWGALETQYF | TGTGCCTGGGGGGCTCTAGAGACCCAGTACTTC
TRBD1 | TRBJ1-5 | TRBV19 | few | CASSFQQGGGQPQHF | TGTGCCAGTAGTTTCCAACAGGGGGGAGGTCAGCCCCAGCATTTT
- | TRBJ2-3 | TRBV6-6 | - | CASSYSSVGLTDTQYF | TGTGCCAGCAGTTACTCGTCGGTAGGACTCACAGATACGCAGTATTTT
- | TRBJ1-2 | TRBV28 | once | CASSLATYYGYTF | TGTGCCAGCAGTTTGGCCACCTACTATGGCTACACCTTC
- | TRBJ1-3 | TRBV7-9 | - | CASSRGNTIYF | TGTGCCAGCAGCCGGGGGAACACCATATATTTT
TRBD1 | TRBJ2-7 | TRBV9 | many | CASSQGTDLDF | TGTGCCAGCAGCCAGGGGACAGACCTGGACTTC
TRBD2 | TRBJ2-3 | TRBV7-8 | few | CASSLAGGPPGTDTQYF | TGTGCCAGCTCCTTAGCGGGGGGACCCCCCGGCACAGATACGCAGTATTTT
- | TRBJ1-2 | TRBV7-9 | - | CASSVQGHYGYTF | TGTGCCAGCAGTGTACAGGGTCACTATGGCTACACCTTC
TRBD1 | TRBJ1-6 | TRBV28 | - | CASSPRTGNGESLPYNSPLHF | TGTGCCAGCAGTCCGAGGACAGGGAATGGGGAAAGCTTGCCCTATAATTCACCCCTCCACTTT
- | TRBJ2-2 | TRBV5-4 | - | CASSLAGSGGPTGELFF | TGTGCCAGCAGCTTGGCCGGGTCGGGGGGCCCCACCGGGGAGCTGTTTTTT
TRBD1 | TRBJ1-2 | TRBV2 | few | CASSLTGGELYRGYTF | TGTGCCAGCAGCCTGACAGGGGGCGAATTATACCGTGGCTACACCTTC
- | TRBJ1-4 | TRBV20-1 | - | CSASQGGGGEKLFF | TGCAGTGCTAGTCAAGGGGGGGGAGGAGAAAAACTGTTTTTT
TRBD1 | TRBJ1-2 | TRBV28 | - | CASKRYRGTFYGYTF | TGTGCCAGCAAAAGATACAGGGGGACCTTCTATGGCTACACCTTC
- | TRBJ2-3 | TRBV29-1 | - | CSVTGTGPDTQYF | TGCAGCGTTACCGGGACTGGGCCAGATACGCAGTATTTT
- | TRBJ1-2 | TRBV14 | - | CASSPIDRLRAYGYTF | TGTGCCAGCAGCCCAATCGACCGCCTCAGGGCCTATGGCTACACCTTC
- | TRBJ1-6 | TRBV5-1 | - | CASSPGVADSPLHF | TGCGCCAGCAGCCCCGGGGTTGCGGATTCACCCCTCCACTTT
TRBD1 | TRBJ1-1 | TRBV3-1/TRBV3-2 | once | CASSQGGTGTLNTEAFF | TGTGCCAGCAGCCAGGGGGGGACAGGAACTTTGAACACTGAAGCTTTCTTT
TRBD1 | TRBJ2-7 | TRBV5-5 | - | CASTVNWGRGLYEQYF | TGTGCCAGCACCGTCAATTGGGGCAGGGGGCTCTACGAGCAGTACTTC
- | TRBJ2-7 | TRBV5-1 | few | CASRTPVYEQYF | TGCGCCAGCCGTACTCCTGTCTACGAGCAGTACTTC
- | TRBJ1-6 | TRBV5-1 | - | CASSLMPGNLNSPLHF | TGCGCCAGCAGCCTAATGCCCGGGAATCTTAATTCACCCCTCCACTTT
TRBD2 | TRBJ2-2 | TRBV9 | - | CASSDLAGVLTGELFF | TGTGCCAGCAGCGATCTAGCGGGGGTGTTGACCGGGGAGCTGTTTTTT
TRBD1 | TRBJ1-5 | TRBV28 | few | CASSFGQGHQPQHF | TGTGCCAGCAGTTTCGGACAGGGGCATCAGCCCCAGCATTTT
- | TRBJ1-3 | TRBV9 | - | CASSASGQPGNTIYF | TGTGCCAGCAGCGCGTCTGGACAGCCTGGAAACACCATATATTTT
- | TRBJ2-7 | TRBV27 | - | CASSLSLLGGLEQYF | TGTGCCAGCAGTTTATCCCTTCTCGGGGGGCTAGAGCAGTACTTC
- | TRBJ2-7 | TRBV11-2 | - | CASSLAEVDRQYF | TGTGCCAGCAGCTTAGCAGAGGTGGACAGACAGTACTTC
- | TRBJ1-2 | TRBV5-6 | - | CASSLVPRANYGYTF | TGTGCCAGCAGCTTGGTCCCCAGGGCCAACTATGGCTACACCTTC
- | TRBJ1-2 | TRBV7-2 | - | CASSSLGRGGYTF | TGTGCCAGCAGCTCCCTCGGCAGGGGAGGCTACACCTTC
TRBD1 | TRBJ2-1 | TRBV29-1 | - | CSVEWTGAYNEQFF | TGCAGCGTTGAGTGGACAGGTGCCTACAATGAGCAGTTCTTC
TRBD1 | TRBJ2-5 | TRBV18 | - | CASSAGGSQETQYF | TGTGCCAGCTCAGCAGGGGGTTCCCAAGAGACCCAGTACTTC
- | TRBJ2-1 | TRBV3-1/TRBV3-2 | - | CASSLLPSAYNEQFF | TGTGCCAGCAGCCTCTTACCTAGCGCGTACAATGAGCAGTTCTTC
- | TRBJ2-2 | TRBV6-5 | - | CASRSNTGELFF | TGTGCCAGCAGGAGTAATACCGGGGAGCTGTTTTTT
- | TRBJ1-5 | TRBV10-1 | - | CASSESGSQPQHF | TGCGCCAGCAGTGAGTCGGGCAGTCAGCCCCAGCATTTT
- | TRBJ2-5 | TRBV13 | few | CASSLGAVQETQYF | TGTGCCAGCAGCTTAGGGGCAGTCCAAGAGACCCAGTACTTC
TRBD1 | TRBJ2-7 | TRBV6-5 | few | CASSYEPGGTYEQYF | TGTGCCAGCAGTTACGAGCCAGGGGGCACCTACGAGCAGTACTTC
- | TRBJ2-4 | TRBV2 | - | CASSESTSAKNIQYF | TGTGCCAGCAGTGAGTCAACATCAGCCAAAAACATTCAGTACTTC
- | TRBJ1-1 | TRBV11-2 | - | CASSLTDRNTEAFF | TGTGCCAGCAGCTTGACGGACAGAAACACTGAAGCTTTCTTT
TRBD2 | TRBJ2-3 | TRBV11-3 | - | CASSRGGDTDTQYF | TGTGCCAGCAGCCGGGGGGGGGACACAGATACGCAGTATTTT
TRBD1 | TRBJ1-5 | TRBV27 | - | CASSPTPGTGFTQPQHF | TGTGCCAGCAGCCCAACCCCCGGGACAGGCTTCACCCAGCCCCAGCATTTT
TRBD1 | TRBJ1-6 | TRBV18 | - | CAGGQGQNSPLHF | TGTGCCGGTGGACAGGGACAAAATTCACCCCTCCACTTT
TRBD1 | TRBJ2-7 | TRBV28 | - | CASSPHRGRAYEQYF | TGTGCCAGCAGTCCTCACAGGGGCAGGGCCTACGAGCAGTACTTC
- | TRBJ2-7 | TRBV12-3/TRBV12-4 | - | CASSPGLIIQYF | TGTGCCAGCAGCCCAGGACTTATAATACAGTACTTC
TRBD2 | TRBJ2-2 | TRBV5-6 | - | CASSGGANTGELFF | TGTGCCAGCAGCGGGGGGGCGAACACCGGGGAGCTGTTTTTT
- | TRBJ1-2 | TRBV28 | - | CASSLGQNYGYTF | TGTGCCAGCAGTTTAGGACAGAACTATGGCTACACCTTC
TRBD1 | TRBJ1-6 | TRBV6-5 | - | CASSYTRDSNSPLHF | TGTGCCAGCAGTTACACCCGGGACAGTAATTCACCCCTCCACTTT
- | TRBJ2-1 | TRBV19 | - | CANSMSRVNEQFF | TGTGCCAATAGTATGAGCAGGGTCAATGAGCAGTTCTTC
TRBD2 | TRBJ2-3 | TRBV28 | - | CASLVAGESTDTQYF | TGTGCCAGCCTGGTAGCGGGGGAGAGCACAGATACGCAGTATTTT
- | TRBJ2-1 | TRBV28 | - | CASSRVGLRSSYNEQFF | TGTGCCAGCAGTCGAGTGGGACTCAGGAGCTCCTACAATGAGCAGTTCTTC
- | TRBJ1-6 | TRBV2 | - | CASRVRGNSPLHF | TGTGCCAGCAGAGTTAGGGGCAATTCACCCCTCCACTTT
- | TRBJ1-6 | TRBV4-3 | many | CASSQERQAIINNSPLHF | TGCGCCAGCAGCCAAGAGAGACAGGCGATCATAAATAATTCACCCCTCCACTTT
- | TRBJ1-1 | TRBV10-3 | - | CAISGTTEQLEAFF | TGTGCCATCAGTGGGACGACAGAACAGCTTGAAGCTTTCTTT
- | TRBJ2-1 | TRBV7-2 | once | CASSFKTTGDEQFF | TGTGCCAGCAGCTTCAAAACGACGGGTGATGAGCAGTTCTTC
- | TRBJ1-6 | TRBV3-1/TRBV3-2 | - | CASSQDGGSYNSPLHF | TGTGCCAGCAGCCAAGACGGGGGCTCCTATAATTCACCCCTCCACTTT
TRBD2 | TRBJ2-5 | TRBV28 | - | CASSLSLAGTQETQYF | TGTGCCAGCAGTTTATCGCTAGCGGGGACACAAGAGACCCAGTACTTC